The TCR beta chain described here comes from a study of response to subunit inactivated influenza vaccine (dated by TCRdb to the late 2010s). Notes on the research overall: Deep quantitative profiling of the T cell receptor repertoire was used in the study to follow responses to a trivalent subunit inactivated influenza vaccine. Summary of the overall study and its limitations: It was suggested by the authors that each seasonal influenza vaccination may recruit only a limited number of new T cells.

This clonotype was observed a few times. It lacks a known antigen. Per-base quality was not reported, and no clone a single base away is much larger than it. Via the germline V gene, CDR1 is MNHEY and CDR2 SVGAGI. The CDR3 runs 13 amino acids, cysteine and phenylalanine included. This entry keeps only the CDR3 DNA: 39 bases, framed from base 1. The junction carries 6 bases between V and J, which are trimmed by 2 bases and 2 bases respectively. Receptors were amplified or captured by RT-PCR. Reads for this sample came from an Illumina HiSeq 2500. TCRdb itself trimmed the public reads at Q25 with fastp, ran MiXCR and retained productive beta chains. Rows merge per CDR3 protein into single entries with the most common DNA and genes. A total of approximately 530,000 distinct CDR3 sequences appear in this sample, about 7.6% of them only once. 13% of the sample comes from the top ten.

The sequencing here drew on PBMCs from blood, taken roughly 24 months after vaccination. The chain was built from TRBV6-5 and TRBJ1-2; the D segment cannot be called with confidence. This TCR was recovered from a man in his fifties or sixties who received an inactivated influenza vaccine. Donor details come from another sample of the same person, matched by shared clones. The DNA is TGTGCCAGCAGTTACACGAGGAACTATGGCTACACCTTC. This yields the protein CASSYTRNYGYTF.